Each of the 8 T cell receptor beta chains below was sequenced from the same sample in a study of shared clonotypes between healthy human individuals (dated by TCRdb to between 2020 and 2021). Library preparation used the immunoSEQ multiplex PCR assay. Sourced from immuneACCESS, this table was stored by TCRdb with only in-frame sequences that have V and J called. A share of the clones is absent; for the studies checked, an unresolved V gene accounts for under half, and the remainder has no known explanation. The sample contains about 2 million clones, 85% to 95% of them found a single time. The top ten clones comprise roughly 0.13% of the sample. Specimen: naive CD4+ T cells sorted from blood. According to the study, the label for this sample's cell subset or site signals: CD45RA+ positively selected. The receptors stem from a young man in good health.

This chain connects TRBV5-1 to TRBJ2-2, with D perhaps assigned TRBD1 or TRBD2 (6 bases each). The CDR3 has 15 amino acids. Germline V gene sequence: CDR1 SGHRS, CDR2 YFSETQ. Trimming removed 1 base at V and 3 bases at J, with 10 bases between. The DNA for the CDR3 is TGCGCCAGCAGCTTGTCGGGGGCCTACACCGGGGAGCTGTTTTTT. This codes for CASSLSGAYTGELFF.

The sample holds a few counts of this clone. J is TRBJ2-1 and V is TRBV19; D unresolved. CDR1 and CDR2 from the germline V gene are LNHDA and SQIVND (reference sequence). The germline V and J ends were trimmed by 3 bases and 0 bases, with 12 bases remaining between them. The CDR3 sequence is 16 residues long. The CDR3 spells CASSINPSGSYNEQFF. In DNA form, the CDR3 reads TGTGCCAGTAGTATTAACCCTAGTGGCTCCTACAATGAGCAGTTCTTC. The variable domain in full, with the rest retrieved from reference TRBV19 and TRBJ2-1, is DGGITQSPKYLFRKEGQNVTLSCEQNLNHDAMYWYRQDPGQGLRLIYYSQIVNDFQKGDIAEGYSVSREKKESFPLTVTSAQKNPTAFYLCASSINPSGSYNEQFFGPGTRLTVL.

This chain links TRBV28 with TRBJ1-6; perhaps TRBD1 as D (6 bases). Germline CDR1 reads MDHEN; CDR2 reads SYDVKM. V dropped 3 bases and J dropped 4 bases, with 13 bases sitting between them. This CDR3 region has 16 residues. CDR3: CASSLAGATYNSPLHF. The CDR3 bases are TGTGCCAGCAGTTTGGCAGGGGCGACTTATAATTCACCCCTCCACTTT.

The rearrangement joins TRBV2 to TRBJ1-5; no definite D call. This CDR3 has 16 residues. Germline CDR1 reads SNHLY; CDR2 reads FYNNEI. Trimming cost V 1 base and J 0 bases, with 10 bases left between them. The CDR3 DNA follows: TGTGCCAGCAGTGAAGTGTACCGGAATAGCAATCAGCCCCAGCATTTT. As protein: CASSEVYRNSNQPQHF.

This rearrangement joins TRBV19 to TRBJ1-6; D not resolved. The CDR3 extends over 15 amino acids. The germline CDR1 and CDR2 sequences are LNHDA and SQIVND (reference sequence). The V and J ends lost 6 bases and 6 bases respectively, with 15 bases between them. Here the CDR3 DNA reads TGTGCCAGTAGGATCTCCCTTCCGCTTAATTCACCCCTCCACTTT. Its protein product is CASRISLPLNSPLHF.

V and J are TRBV7-9 and TRBJ1-3; unclear D gene. From germline, CDR1 is SEHNR and CDR2 FQNEAQ (reference sequence). The V and J ends lost 3 bases and 0 bases respectively, with 6 bases between them. The length of the CDR3 is 14 residues. The CDR3 loop is CASSLNDSGNTIYF. Here the CDR3 DNA reads TGTGCCAGCAGCTTGAACGACTCTGGAAACACCATATATTTT.

In the case of this clone: Other DNA sequences in the same sample also yield this CDR3. The V gene is TRBV5-1, the J gene TRBJ1-4, with 10 bases fitting TRBD1. The germline V gene encodes CDR1 SGHRS and CDR2 YFSETQ. The CDR3 consists of 15 residues. The J segment lost 5 bases and the V segment lost 0 bases, leaving 1 base of the junction unmatched. The chain's CDR3 is CASSLEGQGNEKLFF. CDR3 DNA sequence: TGCGCCAGCAGCTTGGAGGGACAGGGGAATGAAAAACTGTTTTTT.

CDR3 sequence reads: CASSLAEAGANVLTF. CDR3 bases: TGTGCCAGCAGCTTAGCTGAGGCTGGGGCCAACGTCCTGACTTTC. The J gene is TRBJ2-6, the V gene TRBV11-2; D unresolved. The CDR3 spans 15 residues. In germline, CDR1 is SGHAT, CDR2 FQNNGV. The V and J ends lost 1 base and 2 bases respectively, with 6 bases between them.